These 31 T cell receptor beta chains originate from one sample sequenced in a study of T cells after yellow fever vaccination. TCRdb re-derived calls from the 5' RACE reads in MiXCR, one entry per CDR3 protein. The table records more than 300,000 distinct CDR3 sequences, about 4.5% of them present only once. Sample: PBMCs, taken 15 days after the yellow fever booster vaccination. The source is a man between 18 and 35 years old who received the YFV17D yellow fever vaccine.

This clonotype occurred a few times. Written as DNA, the CDR3 is TGCAGCGTTGTAGGTACTGAAGCTTTCTTT. Translation gives CSVVGTEAFF. This chain joins TRBV29-1 and TRBJ1-1; no clear D. The germline V and J ends were trimmed by 4 bases and 5 bases, with 5 bases remaining between them. CDR1 SQVTM and CDR2 ANQGSEA come from the germline V gene. The CDR3 contains 10 residues.

This clonotype was seen repeatedly, ten times or more. The chain combines TRBV7-9 with TRBJ2-7; 8 nucleotides line up with TRBD2. CDR3 length: 15 residues. Per the germline V gene, CDR1 is SEHNR and CDR2 is FQNEAQ (reference sequence). Trimming took 2 bases from V and 5 from J; bases not matched to a gene: 8. The DNA for the CDR3 is TGTGCCAGCAGCTTACCCGCCGAGCGGGGGAACGAGCAGTACTTC. Its translation is CASSLPAERGNEQYF.

This chain uses TRBV19 with TRBJ1-2; TRBD1 is a possible D gene (6 bases). The V gene's germline CDR1 is LNHDA and CDR2 SQIVND (reference sequence). Trimming pared 7 bases from V and 6 bases from J, leaving 24 bases between. The CDR3 loop spans 16 amino acids. CDR3 sequence reads: CASKRGGMNRDNGYTF. The CDR3 DNA sequence: TGTGCCAGTAAGAGGGGGGGGATGAACAGGGACAATGGCTACACCTTC.

In its sample, this clonotype was seen many times. CDR3 loop: CATSSEGVGELFF. CDR3 nucleotide sequence: TGTGCCACCAGCAGCGAGGGGGTCGGGGAGCTGTTTTTT. The chain is built from TRBV15 and TRBJ2-2, with a weak D call TRBD1 (6 bases). Germline CDR1 reads LNHNV; CDR2 reads YYDKDF (reference sequence). V gave up 3 bases and J gave up 7 bases, with 9 bases separating them. CDR3 length: 13 amino acids.

This CDR3 is CASSDGRFWTEAFF. In nucleotides, the CDR3 is TGTGCCAGCAGCGATGGACGCTTTTGGACTGAAGCTTTCTTT. The rearrangement links TRBV11-2 to TRBJ1-1; D remains unclear. Germline V gene lookup returns CDR1 SGHAT and CDR2 FQNNGV. There are 14 residues in the CDR3. Trimming cost V 5 bases and J 5 bases, with 15 bases left between them.

This clonotype was seen only a few times. This chain links TRBV6-2 or TRBV6-3 with TRBJ1-1; D gene uncertain. The CDR3 has 11 amino acids. Germline CDR1 and CDR2: MNHEY and SVGEGT. Trimming cost V 6 bases and J 7 bases, with 9 bases left between them. The CDR3 DNA is TGTGCCAGCAGAACAGACTTTGAAGCTTTCTTT. Translated: CASRTDFEAFF.

This clonotype has a handful of counts. The rearrangement joins TRBV20-1 to TRBJ1-2, with 12 bases identical to TRBD1. Per the germline V gene, CDR1 is DFQATT and CDR2 is SNEGSKA (reference sequence). The CDR3 contains 15 residues. V shed 1 base and J 7 bases; nucleotides not matched to a gene: 7. As DNA, the CDR3 is TGCAGTGCTAGAGTCCGGGGACAGGGGGCTTCTGGCTACACCTTC. It codes for CSARVRGQGASGYTF.

The J gene is TRBJ2-3, the V gene TRBV28; 8 bases are a match to TRBD2. The CDR3 has 14 residues. Germline V CDR1 and CDR2: MDHEN, SYDVKM. With V trimmed by 9 bases and J by 4 bases, 9 bases remained unmatched. CDR3 in DNA: TGTGCCAGTTTAACGGGACTAGTTGCAGATACGCAGTATTTT. It encodes CASLTGLVADTQYF.

This chain links TRBV18 with TRBJ1-3; 10 positions agree with TRBD1. Germline lookup yields CDR1 KGHSH and CDR2 LQKENI. This CDR3 spans 15 amino acids. The V and J ends lost 3 bases and 4 bases, in that order; junction bases with no gene match: 3. In nucleotides, the CDR3 is TGTGCCAGCTCACCGGGACAGGGGAGAGGAAACACCATATATTTT. It codes for CASSPGQGRGNTIYF.

The table lists this clonotype with a count of one. One base away lies a much larger clone, so this may be a sequencing read error. The chain carries TRBV11-2 and TRBJ2-5, with D perhaps matching TRBD1 or TRBD2 (5 bases each). V lost 4 bases and J lost 5, with 17 bases in between. The CDR3 totals 15 residues. CDR1 is SGHAT, CDR2 FQNNGV, per germline. The CDR3: CASSSEACGGETQYF. The CDR3 DNA sequence: TGTGCCAGCAGCTCCGAGGCTTGTGGGGGTGAGACCCAGTACTTC.

This clonotype turned up a few times. The chain combines TRBV12-3 or TRBV12-4 with TRBJ2-2; D not certain. V was trimmed by 3 bases and J by 9 bases, leaving 8 bases between them. The CDR3 is made up of 12 amino acids. CDR3 coding DNA: TGTGCCAGCAGTTTGTCTTTCAGGGAGCTGTTTTTT. Translation: CASSLSFRELFF.

Ten or more counts support this clonotype. This chain joins TRBV7-9 and TRBJ2-3; D unclear. The CDR3 extends over 13 amino acids. V was cut by 5 bases and J by 4 bases, with 10 bases left in between. Looked up from germline, CDR1 is SEHNR and CDR2 is FQNEAQ (reference sequence). In DNA form, the CDR3 reads TGTGCCAGCAGCCCCGAGGTTCCAGATACGCAGTATTTT. This encodes CASSPEVPDTQYF.

There are a few counts of this clonotype. The gene calls are TRBV7-2 and TRBJ2-7; D not resolved. The CDR3 has 15 residues. Germline V gives CDR1 SGHTA, CDR2 FQGNSA. The V end lost 1 base, the J end lost 4 bases, and 14 bases lay between the germline ends. The CDR3 region is CASSLGVGFQYEQYV. In nucleotides, the CDR3 is TGTGCCAGCAGCTTAGGGGTCGGCTTCCAATACGAGCAGTACGTC.

This clonotype was detected only a few times. CDR3 amino acids: CASSLGRQGTDTQYF. The DNA for the CDR3 is TGTGCCAGCAGTTTAGGCAGACAGGGGACAGATACGCAGTATTTT. This chain links TRBV12-3 or TRBV12-4 with TRBJ2-3, with 8 nucleotides matching TRBD1. This CDR3 is built from 15 residues. J was trimmed by 3 bases and V by 1 base; bases with no gene match: 3.

The chain carries TRBV7-2 and TRBJ1-5; D gene unclear. The CDR3 is made up of 14 amino acids. The V gene lost 3 bases and the J gene lost 2 bases, with 8 bases spanning the gap. From germline, CDR1 is SGHTA and CDR2 FQGNSA. The CDR3 sequence: CASSFYEGNQPQHF. DNA of the CDR3: TGTGCCAGCAGCTTCTATGAGGGCAATCAGCCCCAGCATTTT.

This clonotype turned up a few times. CDR3 protein: CASSQAFRAGPYNEQFF. The CDR3 DNA sequence: TGTGCCAGCAGCCAAGCGTTCCGCGCGGGCCCCTACAATGAGCAGTTCTTC. The chain uses TRBV14 and TRBJ2-1; D perhaps matches TRBD2 (5 bases). V lost 1 base and J lost 2, with 15 bases in between. Looked up from germline, CDR1 is SGHDN and CDR2 is FVKESK. This CDR3 contains 17 residues. Combining the CDR3 with reference TRBV14 and TRBJ2-1 gives the whole variable domain EAGVTQFPSHSVIEKGQTVTLRCDPISGHDNLYWYRRVMGKEIKFLLHFVKESKQDESGMPNNRFLAERTGGTYSTLKVQPAELEDSGVYFCASSQAFRAGPYNEQFFGPGTRLTVL.

In this sample, this clonotype turned up many times. The chain has TRBV5-1 and TRBJ1-6; a possible D gene is TRBD1 (5 bases). Germline V gives CDR1 SGHRS, CDR2 YFSETQ. Trimming removed 6 bases at V and 10 bases at J, with 14 bases between. The CDR3 has 13 residues. CDR3 nucleotide sequence: TGCGCCAGCAAAACGGGGGAGCGGTCACCCCTCCACTTT. Protein product: CASKTGERSPLHF.

At least ten counts were recorded for this clonotype. V gene TRBV28 combines with J gene TRBJ2-5; no clear D. The V gene's germline CDR1 is MDHEN and CDR2 SYDVKM. The CDR3 extends over 15 amino acids. V was cut by 6 bases and J by 0 bases, with 14 bases left in between. As DNA, the CDR3 is TGTGCCAGCAGCGGCCCGGACGTCTACCAAGAGACCCAGTACTTC. Its translation is CASSGPDVYQETQYF.

There are a few counts of this clonotype. The V and J genes are TRBV7-6 and TRBJ2-2, with unresolved D. The CDR3 runs 13 residues. Germline-derived CDR1 and CDR2 are SGHVS and FNYEAQ. V was trimmed by 5 bases and J by 7 bases, leaving 11 bases between them. Written as DNA, the CDR3 is TGTGCCAGCAGCCGCCGGGTCGGCGGGGAGCTGTTTTTT. Residues: CASSRRVGGELFF.

This clonotype was detected many times. V gene TRBV4-2 combines with J gene TRBJ1-1, with D hard to call. V was cut by 1 base and J by 1 base, with 7 bases left in between. The CDR3 is 14 amino acids. CDR1 is LGHNA and CDR2 is YNFKEQ in the germline V gene. CDR3: CASSQAVENTEAFF. Here the CDR3 DNA reads TGTGCCAGCAGCCAAGCGGTCGAGAACACTGAAGCTTTCTTT.

This clonotype occurred a few times. The chain joins TRBV5-1 to TRBJ2-7, with D possibly TRBD2 on 5 matching bases. The CDR3 is 13 amino acids. Trimming took 4 bases from V and 6 from J, leaving 14 bases between them. CDR1 is SGHRS and CDR2 is YFSETQ in the germline V gene. CDR3 sequence: CASSPGGSREQYF. The CDR3, as DNA: TGCGCCAGCAGCCCCGGAGGCTCACGCGAGCAGTACTTC.

The CDR3: CASSYNWADLTDTQYF. Written as DNA, the CDR3 is TGTGCCAGCAGTTACAATTGGGCGGACTTAACAGATACGCAGTATTTT. The chain has TRBV6-2 or TRBV6-3 and TRBJ2-3, with a weak D call TRBD2 (5 bases). Deletions cut 2 bases from V and 3 bases from J, with 15 bases between. The V gene's germline CDR1 is MNHEY and CDR2 SVGEGT. The CDR3 has 16 residues.

This clonotype occurred a few times. The J gene is TRBJ2-1, the V gene TRBV7-8, with 8 bases aligning to TRBD2. The germline V gene has CDR1 SGHVS and CDR2 FQNEAQ. The CDR3 covers 17 residues. Losses at the gene ends were 5 bases for V and 2 bases for J; bases not matched to a gene: 11. The CDR3 coding sequence is TGTGCCAGCAGCACAAGGTGGGCGGGGGGCCCCTACAATGAGCAGTTCTTC. Translated, it gives CASSTRWAGGPYNEQFF.

This clonotype was counted at least ten times. The V gene is TRBV28, the J gene TRBJ1-2, with D unresolved. Trimming left V 3 bases short and J 6 bases short, with 14 bases between. Germline assignment: CDR1 MDHEN and CDR2 SYDVKM. CDR3 length: 14 amino acids. The CDR3 spells CASSFAIRLDGYTF. DNA for the CDR3: TGTGCCAGCAGTTTCGCCATACGCTTGGATGGCTACACCTTC.

This clonotype has only a few counts. This chain connects TRBV4-3 to TRBJ2-3; D unclear. The CDR3 covers 15 residues. V was trimmed by 0 bases and J by 1 base, leaving 8 bases between them. CDR1 is LGHNA, CDR2 YSLEER, per germline. The CDR3 region has the DNA TGCGCCAGCAGCCAAGAGGGTGGTGGCACAGATACGCAGTATTTT. It translates to CASSQEGGGTDTQYF.

At least ten counts were recorded for this clonotype. CDR3 residues: CSVDTGDYEQYF. CDR3 DNA sequence: TGCAGCGTTGACACAGGAGACTACGAGCAGTACTTC. This rearrangement joins TRBV29-1 to TRBJ2-7; possibly TRBD1 for D (5 bases). CDR1 and CDR2 (germline): SQVTM, ANQGSEA. The V gene lost 3 bases and the J gene lost 3 bases, with 9 bases spanning the gap. This CDR3 region has 12 residues.

This clonotype was recorded many times. V is TRBV7-2 and J is TRBJ1-3; D unclear. The CDR3 extends over 13 amino acids. CDR1 is SGHTA and CDR2 is FQGNSA in the germline V gene. The V end was cut by 0 bases, the J end by 11 bases, with 11 bases between. CDR3 protein: CASSLAEGVPIYF. The CDR3 DNA follows: TGTGCCAGCAGCTTAGCAGAGGGTGTCCCCATATATTTT.

This clonotype was seen at least ten times. J is TRBJ2-7 and V is TRBV5-1; tentatively, D is TRBD1 (5 bases). CDR1 SGHRS and CDR2 YFSETQ come from the germline V gene. Trimming took off 4 bases at V and 3 bases at J, with 14 bases between the two ends. There are 14 residues in the CDR3. The CDR3 sequence is CASSPRTDNYEQYF. In DNA, the CDR3 is TGCGCCAGCAGCCCCAGGACGGACAACTACGAGCAGTACTTC. The whole variable domain, remainder taken from reference TRBV5-1 and TRBJ2-7, is KAGVTQTPRYLIKTRGQQVTLSCSPISGHRSVSWYQQTPGQGLQFLFEYFSETQRNKGNFPGRFSGRQFSNSRSEMNVSTLELGDSALYLCASSPRTDNYEQYFGPGTRLTVT.

The chain has TRBV14 and TRBJ1-2, with D hard to call. V was cut by 1 base and J by 4 bases, with 10 bases left in between. This CDR3 has 14 amino acids. Germline CDR1 SGHDN, CDR2 FVKESK. The CDR3 DNA reads as TGTGCCAGCAGCCAAGTCCCGATTGCCTATGGCTACACCTTC. Translating gives CASSQVPIAYGYTF.

This clonotype was observed a few times. The gene calls are TRBV5-1 and TRBJ1-1; the D is unclear. The CDR3 has 14 residues. Trimming cost V 0 bases and J 3 bases, with 9 bases left between them. Germline V gene data show CDR1 as SGHRS and CDR2 as YFSETQ. Here the CDR3 reads CASSLAYGDTEAFF. As DNA, the CDR3 is TGCGCCAGCAGCTTGGCTTACGGGGACACTGAAGCTTTCTTT.

This clonotype appeared many times. The CDR3 sequence is CASSFSGDNTDTQYF. In DNA, the CDR3 is TGCGCCAGCAGCTTTAGCGGGGATAACACAGATACGCAGTATTTT. The gene calls are TRBV5-1 and TRBJ2-3; 8 bases line up with TRBD2. Germline CDR1 reads SGHRS; CDR2 reads YFSETQ. The CDR3 extends over 15 amino acids. Losses at the gene ends were 2 bases for V and 2 bases for J; bases not matched to a gene: 4.